The 9 T cell receptor beta chains given below trace back to one sample, sequenced in a study of blood T cell repertoires in COVID-19. TCRdb's copy holds only in-frame clones and misses some; the assay was immunoSEQ multiplex PCR. The sample consists of about 250,000 clones, about 85% of them appearing once. The sequencing sample was made of peripheral blood. All receptors come from a man younger than 35 with active or convalescent COVID-19.

This chain uses TRBV4-2 with TRBJ2-2; D not resolved. V was trimmed by 0 bases and J by 1 base, leaving 9 bases between them. The CDR3 length is 16 residues. Looked up from germline, CDR1 is LGHNA and CDR2 is YNFKEQ. The CDR3: CASSQEVRWNTGELFF. CDR3 coding DNA: TGTGCCAGCAGCCAAGAGGTCAGGTGGAACACCGGGGAGCTGTTTTTT.

The chain combines TRBV3-1 (or the pseudogene TRBV3-2) with TRBJ2-3; possible D gene TRBD1, 6 bases. From germline, CDR1 is LGHDT and CDR2 YNNKEL (reference sequence). CDR3 length equals 17 residues. Trimming stripped 0 bases from V and 3 bases from J, with 16 bases between. In DNA form, the CDR3 reads TGTGCCAGCAGCCAAGAGTGGGGGCCCTCCCCAACAGATACGCAGTATTTT. Its protein is CASSQEWGPSPTDTQYF.

V usage is TRBV7-2 and J usage is TRBJ2-3, with a possible D match to TRBD2 (6 bases). Germline CDR1 and CDR2: SGHTA and FQGNSA. The ends were cut back, 5 bases at V and 3 bases at J, with 9 bases in the middle. The CDR3 has 13 amino acids. The CDR3 protein is CASSAGWTDTQYF. The CDR3 coding sequence is TGTGCCAGCAGCGCGGGGTGGACAGATACGCAGTATTTT.

The chain employs TRBV28 and TRBJ2-3; 9 nucleotides agree with TRBD2. The CDR3 extends over 13 amino acids. Per germline, CDR1 MDHEN and CDR2 SYDVKM. CDR3 in DNA: TGTGGGACTGGAGCGGGAGGCTCGGATACGCAGTATTTT. Its translation: CGTGAGGSDTQYF.

The chain recombines TRBV19 with TRBJ2-1, with 9 bases aligning to TRBD1. The CDR3 covers 14 residues. Germline V gene data show CDR1 as LNHDA and CDR2 as SQIVND (reference sequence). V shed 5 bases, J shed 9 bases, and the junction held 8 bases outside the gene matches. This CDR3 is CASSLGQGVSEQFF. Here the CDR3 DNA reads TGTGCCAGTAGTTTGGGACAGGGAGTAAGTGAGCAGTTCTTC.

The gene calls are TRBV28 and TRBJ2-7, with 13 positions matching TRBD2. The CDR3 loop spans 16 amino acids. J was trimmed by 3 bases and V by 4 bases; bases with no gene match: 6. The V gene's germline CDR1 is MDHEN and CDR2 SYDVKM. The CDR3 reads CASSYRLAGGNYEQYF. The CDR3 region has the DNA TGTGCCAGCAGTTATAGACTAGCGGGAGGAAACTACGAGCAGTACTTC. The full variable domain, its missing parts supplied by reference TRBV28 and TRBJ2-7, is DVKVTQSSRYLVKRTGEKVFLECVQDMDHENMFWYRQDPGLGLRLIYFSYDVKMKEKGDIPEGYSVSREKKERFSLILESASTNQTSMYLCASSYRLAGGNYEQYFGPGTRLTVT.

This chain connects TRBV2 to TRBJ1-4; 8 bases are shared with TRBD1. There are 15 residues in the CDR3. The trim removed 1 base at V and 5 bases at J, leaving 3 bases unmatched. CDR1 is SNHLY, CDR2 FYNNEI, per germline. The CDR3 bases are TGTGCCAGCAGTGAAGACAGGGGGAAAAATGAAAAACTGTTTTTT. Residues: CASSEDRGKNEKLFF.

The chain combines TRBV28 with TRBJ2-4; a weak D match, TRBD2 (5 bases). The germline gives CDR1 MDHEN, CDR2 SYDVKM. Trimming took 2 bases from V and 9 from J, leaving 11 bases between them. The CDR3 has 13 residues. The CDR3 is CASSLGVSVIQYF. DNA of the CDR3: TGTGCCAGCAGTTTAGGTGTTAGCGTCATTCAGTACTTC.

This chain joins TRBV2 and TRBJ2-1; 10 nucleotides align to TRBD2. This CDR3 is 17 amino acids long. V shed 2 bases, J shed 9 bases, and the junction held 13 bases outside the gene matches. Looked up from germline, CDR1 is SNHLY and CDR2 is FYNNEI. The CDR3 coding sequence is TGTGCCAGCAGTGAAACGGCTAGCGGGAGATCAACGGGTGAGCAGTTCTTC. Protein sequence: CASSETASGRSTGEQFF. Together with reference TRBV2 and TRBJ2-1, the CDR3 gives the full variable domain: EPEVTQTPSHQVTQMGQEVILRCVPISNHLYFYWYRQILGQKVEFLVSFYNNEISEKSEIFDDQFSVERPDGSNFTLKIRSTKLEDSAMYFCASSETASGRSTGEQFFGPGTRLTVL.